This TCR beta chain was documented in a study of blood T cell repertoires in COVID-19. Study summary: Researchers got acute and convalescent COVID-19 samples from the United States, Italy and Spain.

Trimming cost V 6 bases and J 0 bases, with 23 bases left between them. This CDR3 has 19 residues. The germline V gene has CDR1 SGHTA and CDR2 FQGNSA. The study assigned cohorts using participant-reported clinical history. Profiling relied on immunoSEQ multiplex PCR, and the TCRdb table lists in-frame clones only, not all of them. The table includes fewer than 450,000 clones, about 90% detected once. This receptor was obtained from a woman aged 25 to 39 who had recovered from COVID-19. Input material: PBMCs or T cells enriched from blood (not recorded which). The V call is TRBV7-2, the J call TRBJ1-4, with D possibly being TRBD1 (5 bases). This CDR3 reads CASSSPPKLGGATNEKLFF. In DNA form, the CDR3 reads TGTGCCAGCAGTTCCCCCCCAAAGCTCGGGGGTGCAACTAATGAAAAACTGTTTTTT.